This T cell receptor (beta chain) was documented in a study of cytomegalovirus exposure and HLA in healthy donors. Only in-frame clones appear in the TCRdb table, and some are missing; sequencing was by immunoSEQ multiplex PCR. The table includes about 140,000 clones, 85% to 95% detected once. This clone was detected once. The identical CDR3 is also encoded by other nucleotide sequences in the sample. The CDR3 is made up of 14 amino acids. Germline V gene sequence: CDR1 MNHEY, CDR2 SVGAGI. Unmatched junction bases numbered 4, after V lost 2 bases and J lost 6 bases. What was sequenced was PBMCs. This rearrangement joins TRBV6-5 to TRBJ2-1; 7 nucleotides align to TRBD1. The sequence was obtained from a man aged 18 to 30 in good health and CMV-seropositive. In DNA, the CDR3 is TGTGCCAGCAGTTACCGGACAGGAGGCAATGAGCAGTTCTTC. This encodes CASSYRTGGNEQFF.